Listed below are T cell receptor beta chains from one sample, sequenced in a study of human T cells and chemical hapten exposure. TCRdb passed the RACE reads through MiXCR, listing each CDR3 protein once. The table includes 240,000 or so distinct CDR3 sequences, 7.5% to 10% detected once. Sequencing used whole blood, obtained in connection with sensitization to the hapten diphenylcyclopropenone (DPC). These receptors all stem from a woman between 35 and 50 years old with alopecia areata. Some clones in this sample may be carry-over from other donors' samples. The CDR3 runs from the conserved cysteine through the conserved F or W. A D gene is named only where the DNA matches it firmly. Clone size is stated in some rows and not others, as once, few, many or a class when expanded.

TRBV5-5	TRBJ2-3	-	few	CASSRRSTDTQYF	TGTGCCAGCAGCAGACGGAGCACAGATACGCAGTATTTT
TRBV28	TRBJ2-7	TRBD2	-	CASSTPGLAGEGHPYEQYF	TGTGCCAGCAGTACGCCGGGACTAGCGGGAGAAGGGCACCCTTACGAGCAGTACTTC
TRBV27	TRBJ1-2	TRBD1	-	CASSPQGAPSGYTF	TGTGCCAGCAGTCCCCAGGGGGCGCCGAGCGGCTACACCTTC
TRBV30	TRBJ1-3	-	-	CAWSVPLGTIYF	TGTGCCTGGAGTGTACCGTTGGGTACCATATATTTT
TRBV20-1	TRBJ2-7	TRBD2	-	CSARPGLAVYEQYF	TGCAGTGCTAGACCGGGACTAGCGGTCTACGAGCAGTACTTC
TRBV6-1	TRBJ2-1	-	many	CASSEARSEQFF	TGTGCCAGCAGTGAGGCTAGGTCTGAGCAGTTCTTC
TRBV29-1	TRBJ1-5	-	many	CSVGGNSNQPQHF	TGCAGCGTTGGTGGGAATAGCAATCAGCCCCAGCATTTT
TRBV29-1	TRBJ2-7	TRBD2	few	CSVEPRGRVHEQYF	TGCAGCGTTGAGCCCCGCGGGAGGGTCCACGAGCAGTACTTC
TRBV10-3	TRBJ2-1	TRBD2	-	CAISESLAGGNEQFF	TGTGCCATCAGTGAGTCACTAGCGGGAGGCAATGAGCAGTTCTTC
TRBV30	TRBJ2-6	-	-	CAWSLRRQPFSGANVLTF	TGTGCCTGGAGCCTGAGGAGACAGCCTTTCTCTGGGGCCAACGTCCTGACTTTC
TRBV27	TRBJ2-6	-	-	CASSLSDSGANVLTF	TGTGCCAGCAGTTTATCGGACTCTGGGGCCAACGTCCTGACTTTC
TRBV6-5	TRBJ1-2	TRBD1	-	CASSYSPQGANYGYTF	TGTGCCAGCAGTTACTCTCCGCAGGGGGCAAACTATGGCTACACCTTC
TRBV4-3	TRBJ2-7	-	few	CASSQVFNKAYEQYF	TGCGCCAGCAGCCAAGTTTTTAACAAGGCCTACGAGCAGTACTTC
TRBV20-1	TRBJ2-3	TRBD2	-	CSARDLAGATQYF	TGCAGTGCTAGAGACCTAGCGGGAGCCACGCAGTATTTT
TRBV2	TRBJ1-5	-	-	CASSELAGPGNQPQHF	TGTGCCAGCAGTGAATTAGCGGGGCCGGGGAATCAGCCCCAGCATTTT
TRBV7-8	TRBJ2-1	-	few	CASSLAGGGWWNEQFF	TGTGCCAGCAGCTTAGCAGGGGGAGGATGGTGGAATGAGCAGTTCTTC
TRBV27	TRBJ2-4	TRBD2	few	CASMEGLHKNIQYF	TGTGCCAGCATGGAGGGACTACACAAAAACATTCAGTACTTC
TRBV7-2	TRBJ2-2	TRBD2	-	CASSPPGLATGGELFF	TGTGCCAGCAGCCCCCCGGGACTAGCAACGGGCGGGGAGCTGTTTTTT
TRBV29-1	TRBJ2-3	TRBD2	few	CSVDGLAGVYTAQYF	TGCAGCGTTGACGGACTAGCGGGAGTGTACACAGCGCAGTATTTT